This T cell receptor beta chain derives from a study of beta chain features in type 1 diabetes. This clone appeared a few times. The antigen is unknown. Each of the sorted populations had a purity greater than 98%. Expressed TCRB transcripts were sequenced because the isolated RNA had all been reverse transcribed beforehand. Sequencing used immunoSEQ multiplex PCR; TCRdb keeps in-frame clones, though not all of them. The data contain about 660,000 clones, roughly an eighth of them seen just once; the ten biggest clones take up 0.03% to 0.045%. Findings and limits, study-wide: Researchers caution that PCR might favor shorter templates, equally among patients and controls. Researchers report that Type 1 diabetes patients had moderately but significantly shorter TCRB CDR3s across all four CD4+ subsets. Sequencing of cDNA might inflate the share of cells that strongly express TCR.

The TCR originated in a man between 18 and 29 years old with type 1 diabetes. Sequencing used naive CD4+ T cells from blood.

This chain's CDR3 is CASSFGGQKETQYF. The CDR3 bases are TGTGCCAGCAGCTTCGGGGGCCAGAAAGAGACCCAGTACTTC. V and J are TRBV7-3 and TRBJ2-5; D is possibly TRBD1 or TRBD2 (6 bases each). Trimming took 3 bases from V and 3 from J, leaving 11 bases between them. The CDR3 covers 14 residues. Germline assignment: CDR1 SGHTA and CDR2 FQGTGA.